These 8 T cell receptor beta chains were sequenced from one sample in a study of cytomegalovirus exposure and HLA in healthy donors. PCR amplification relied on 60 Vbeta primers (plus 13 Jbeta primers). This table comes from immunoSEQ multiplex PCR, and its TCRdb copy is limited to in-frame clones, with some not included. The sample has about 78,000 clones; 80% are singletons. The sequenced material came from PBMCs. Source of these receptors: a woman aged 45-59 years in good health and CMV-seropositive.

The V call is TRBV6-1, the J call TRBJ1-1; no clear D gene. CDR3 length: 15 amino acids. V was trimmed by 6 bases and J by 1 base, leaving 15 bases between them. Germline V lookup: CDR1 MNHNS, CDR2 SASEGT. CDR3 coding DNA: TGTGCCAGCAGCGGACTAGAATCGGGGAACACTGAAGCTTTCTTT. Translation: CASSGLESGNTEAFF.

This chain joins TRBV6-5 and TRBJ2-7; perhaps TRBD1 as D (6 bases). V lost 6 bases, J lost 5 bases, and 11 bases lay in between. This CDR3 is built from 12 residues. Germline-derived CDR1 and CDR2 are MNHEY and SVGAGI. The CDR3 nucleotides read TGTGCCAGCAGAGCTCACAGGGACGAGCAGTACTTC. Translation: CASRAHRDEQYF.

The chain has TRBV18 and TRBJ2-7, with unresolved D. V was pared by 3 bases and J by 6 bases, with 15 bases between. From germline, CDR1 is KGHSH and CDR2 LQKENI. The CDR3 extends over 14 amino acids. This chain's CDR3 is CASSPLGVDGEQYV. CDR3 DNA: TGTGCCAGCTCACCTTTAGGAGTTGATGGCGAGCAGTACGTC.

In this sample, this clone turned up a few times. The chain couples TRBV12-5 to TRBJ2-1; 11 positions agree with TRBD2. This CDR3 has 15 amino acids. Unmatched junction bases numbered 2, after V lost 3 bases and J lost 4 bases. Germline V CDR1 and CDR2: LGHNT, FRNRAP. CDR3 in DNA: TGTGCTAGTGGTTTAGGACTAGCGGGTTACAATGAGCAGTTCTTC. Protein product: CASGLGLAGYNEQFF.

The chain carries TRBV2 and TRBJ1-2; D ambiguous. The length of the CDR3 is 13 residues. The V end lost 8 bases, the J end lost 0 bases, and 10 bases lay between the germline ends. Germline CDR1 SNHLY, CDR2 FYNNEI. CDR3 loop: CASLSRTNYGYTF. Written as DNA, the CDR3 is TGTGCCAGCCTCAGCAGGACTAACTATGGCTACACCTTC.

This clone was picked up one time. The chain uses TRBV5-1 and TRBJ2-5, with a tentative D call TRBD1 (6 bases). CDR3 length equals 13 residues. V gave up 0 bases and J gave up 5 bases, with 8 bases separating them. Germline V gene lookup returns CDR1 SGHRS and CDR2 YFSETQ. CDR3: CASSLDRAETQYF. The DNA for the CDR3 is TGCGCCAGCAGCTTGGACAGGGCGGAGACCCAGTACTTC.

The chain couples TRBV6-5 to TRBJ1-4; TRBD1 matches 10 bases. The CDR3 consists of 14 residues. Germline assignment: CDR1 MNHEY and CDR2 SVGAGI. The junction had 9 bases not matched to a gene; V was cut back by 5 bases and J by 12 bases. CDR3 DNA sequence: TGTGCCAGCAGTGACGGGACAGGGGAATTCGAACTGTTTTTT. Translation gives CASSDGTGEFELFF.

This clone was observed once. V and J are TRBV5-4 and TRBJ2-1, with D possibly TRBD1 on 7 matching bases. Trimming pared 4 bases from V and 5 bases from J, leaving 13 bases between. Germline values: CDR1 SGHNT, CDR2 YYREEE (reference sequence). The CDR3 sequence is 14 residues long. The CDR3, as DNA: TGTGCCAGCAGCCCCAGGGGGAGGCACAATGAGCAGTTCTTC. Translation gives CASSPRGRHNEQFF.